This TCR beta chain was observed in a study of blood T cell repertoires in COVID-19. Participants had their cohort set by participant-reported clinical history. The authors' processing: By means of reference gene primer amplification, nucleated cell counts were estimated. Produced via immunoSEQ multiplex PCR; TCRdb's table is partial and in-frame only. D and trimming were read from the DNA, whereas the V and J calls and clone size are those reported in that table. The sample lists about 150,000 clones, over 80% occurring once. CDR3 length: 14 residues. Per the germline V gene, CDR1 is SEHNR and CDR2 is FQNEAQ (reference sequence). V trimming: 5 bases; J trimming: 3 bases; junction bases outside the gene matches: 6.

This sequence originates from a woman aged 40 to 50 who had recovered from COVID-19. The chain employs TRBV7-9 and TRBJ1-1, with 7 positions matching TRBD1. The sequencing sample was made of PBMCs or T cells enriched from blood (not recorded which). The CDR3 bases are TGTGCCAGCAGCCGTGACAGGGATTACACTGAAGCTTTCTTT. Its protein product is CASSRDRDYTEAFF. Combining the CDR3 with reference TRBV7-9 and TRBJ1-1 gives the whole variable domain DTGVSQNPRHKITKRGQNVTFRCDPISEHNRLYWYRQTLGQGPEFLTYFQNEAQLEKSRLLSDRFSAERPKGSFSTLEIQRTEQGDSAMYLCASSRDRDYTEAFFGQGTRLTVV.